This T cell receptor beta chain stems from a study of cytomegalovirus exposure and HLA in healthy donors. Study-wide points: The study listed 164 cytomegalovirus-associated TCR beta chains. The tendency of first-cohort TCR clusters to co-occur in the 90 to 150 validation repertoires was the finding of a later analysis.

This clone showed up just once. Its matching antigen is unknown. Here immunoSEQ multiplex PCR was the method, and the copy in TCRdb shows in-frame clones only, minus some. This sample has approximately 76,000 clones, with approximately 93% found just once. CDR1 and CDR2 (germline): MNHNS, SASEGT. The CDR3 sequence is 15 residues long. Trimming cost V 2 bases and J 3 bases, with 13 bases left between them. The J gene is TRBJ1-1, the V gene TRBV6-1; D perhaps matches TRBD1 (5 bases). This receptor was identified in a woman aged 18-29 years in good health and CMV-seropositive. Specimen: PBMCs. This CDR3 is CASSERSQGYTEAFF. CDR3 nucleotide sequence: TGTGCCAGCAGTGAACGTTCTCAGGGTTACACTGAAGCTTTCTTT.